Below, 29 T cell receptor beta chains from the same sample are listed, as sequenced in a study of response to subunit inactivated influenza vaccine. TCRdb redid the calling of the RT-PCR reads with MiXCR, one entry per CDR3 protein. The table lists over 800,000 distinct CDR3 sequences, 21% of them singletons. The source material was PBMCs from blood, sampled around 5 days after vaccination. These receptors all come from a man aged 50-60 years who received an inactivated influenza vaccine.

This clonotype was seen a single time. The chain recombines TRBV4-2 with TRBJ1-6; unclear D gene. Germline lookup yields CDR1 LGHNA and CDR2 YNFKEQ. The CDR3 is made up of 13 amino acids. V was cut by 10 bases and J by 14 bases, with 21 bases left in between. The CDR3 bases are TGTGCCATGAGCCCCACCCGCTTAGGAGCCCTCCACTTT. Amino acids: CAMSPTRLGALHF.

The rearrangement uses TRBV7-9 and TRBJ2-3; TRBD2 might be the D (6 bases). Germline V gives CDR1 SEHNR, CDR2 FQNEAQ (reference sequence). Trimming stripped 2 bases from V and 6 bases from J, with 12 bases between. The CDR3 consists of 14 residues. The CDR3 nucleotides are TGTGCCAGCAGCTTAAGGGAGGCCGGGGATACGCAGTATTTT. Protein sequence: CASSLREAGDTQYF.

This clonotype was detected only a few times. The V call is TRBV5-6, the J call TRBJ2-7; D is unclear. CDR1 SGHDT and CDR2 YYEEEE come from the germline V gene. Trimming removed 1 base from V and 6 bases from J, with 20 bases in between. This CDR3 region has 16 residues. CDR3 residues: CASSLPPSQSLSEQYF. DNA for the CDR3: TGTGCCAGCAGCTTGCCGCCCTCCCAAAGCCTGAGCGAGCAGTACTTC.

The rearrangement joins TRBV7-2 to TRBJ2-1; D tentatively fits TRBD1 or TRBD2 (5 bases each). The CDR3 consists of 14 residues. V lost 4 bases to trimming and J lost 10 bases, with 17 bases between them. The V gene's germline CDR1 is SGHTA and CDR2 FQGNSA. The CDR3 nucleotides read TGTGCCAGCAGCTCGGGACCCCCTGTGCTGGAGCAGTTCTTC. It translates to CASSSGPPVLEQFF.

This clonotype was counted a few times. The gene calls are TRBV30 and TRBJ2-7; D is tentatively TRBD1 or TRBD2 (5 bases each). CDR3 length equals 14 residues. Trimming took 1 base from V and 0 from J, leaving 10 bases between them. CDR1 and CDR2 from the germline V gene are GTSNPN and SVGIG (reference sequence). CDR3: CAWSEWGSSYEQYF. DNA for the CDR3: TGTGCCTGGAGTGAGTGGGGGAGCTCCTACGAGCAGTACTTC.

This rearrangement joins TRBV20-1 to TRBJ2-1; 8 bases are a match to TRBD2. Trimming took 1 base from V and 7 from J; bases not matched to a gene: 9. CDR1 is DFQATT, CDR2 SNEGSKA, per germline (reference sequence). The CDR3 covers 15 residues. The CDR3 here is CSARVGTGGKNEQFF. The CDR3 region has the DNA TGCAGTGCTAGAGTGGGAACGGGAGGGAAAAATGAGCAGTTCTTC.

This clonotype has only a few counts. The chain carries TRBV20-1 and TRBJ2-4; 10 bases are shared with TRBD1. V shed 4 bases and J 7 bases; nucleotides not matched to a gene: 4. Germline assignment: CDR1 DFQATT and CDR2 SNEGSKA (reference sequence). CDR3 length equals 13 residues. CDR3 region: CSANGQGVNIQYF. DNA of the CDR3: TGCAGTGCTAACGGACAGGGGGTGAACATTCAGTACTTC.

The V gene is TRBV12-3 or TRBV12-4, the J gene TRBJ2-1; TRBD2 matches at 11 bases. Trimming removed 9 bases from V and 5 bases from J; junction bases left unmatched: 6. The CDR3 spans 14 residues. The CDR3 spells CASTTSGRHNEQFF. The CDR3 DNA follows: TGTGCCAGTACCACTAGCGGGAGACACAATGAGCAGTTCTTC.

This clonotype was counted a few times. V is TRBV5-6 and J is TRBJ2-7, with TRBD1 as a possible D gene (5 bases). Germline V gene lookup returns CDR1 SGHDT and CDR2 YYEEEE. Trimming removed 5 bases from V and 1 base from J, with 19 bases in between. The CDR3 runs to 16 residues. This CDR3 is CASSVRTFRSSYEQYF. The CDR3 DNA is TGTGCCAGCAGTGTAAGGACATTTAGAAGTTCCTACGAGCAGTACTTC.

This clonotype has only a few counts. The V gene is TRBV24-1, the J gene TRBJ2-5; D might be TRBD2 (6 bases). The CDR3 has 13 residues. Trimming removed 4 bases from V and 8 bases from J, with 13 bases in between. The germline CDR1 and CDR2 sequences are KGHDR and SFDVKD. CDR3 protein: CATSDGGVETQYF. CDR3 DNA sequence: TGTGCCACCAGTGACGGGGGTGTTGAAACCCAGTACTTC.

This clonotype appeared a few times. V gene TRBV7-2 combines with J gene TRBJ1-6; maybe TRBD1 (6 bases). In germline, CDR1 is SGHTA, CDR2 FQGNSA. Trimming removed 0 bases from V and 6 bases from J, with 6 bases in between. CDR3 size: 14 residues. The CDR3 reads CASSLAQGNSPLHF. In DNA, the CDR3 is TGTGCCAGCAGCTTAGCACAGGGTAATTCACCCCTCCACTTT.

This clonotype was counted once. This CDR3 reads CATSRDPLAGVNEQFF. The CDR3, as DNA: TGTGCCACCAGCAGAGATCCGCTAGCGGGAGTCAATGAGCAGTTCTTC. J is TRBJ2-1 and V is TRBV15; 10 bases line up with TRBD2. Per the germline V gene, CDR1 is LNHNV and CDR2 is YYDKDF (reference sequence). V was clipped by 0 bases and J by 6 bases; unmatched bases: 5. The CDR3 covers 16 residues.

The chain couples TRBV20-1 to TRBJ1-5; no clear D. Trimming took off 0 bases at V and 1 base at J, with 13 bases between the two ends. The CDR3 runs 16 residues. The germline CDR1 and CDR2 sequences are DFQATT and SNEGSKA (reference sequence). This CDR3 is CSARDLRESSNQPQHF. The CDR3 DNA follows: TGCAGTGCTAGAGATCTGCGGGAGTCGAGCAATCAGCCCCAGCATTTT.

The sample holds one count of this clonotype. V is TRBV28 and J is TRBJ2-7, with 13 positions matching TRBD2. In germline, CDR1 is MDHEN, CDR2 SYDVKM. The CDR3 runs 18 residues. The trim removed 4 bases at V and 4 bases at J, leaving 13 bases unmatched. CDR3 sequence reads: CASSSPYRTSGSGYEQYF. CDR3 sequence (DNA): TGTGCCAGCAGTTCTCCTTATAGGACTAGCGGGAGTGGATACGAGCAGTACTTC.

The chain employs TRBV20-1 and TRBJ2-7; a weak D match, TRBD2 (7 bases). The V end lost 7 bases, the J end lost 0 bases, and 16 bases lay between the germline ends. CDR3 length: 14 amino acids. Germline loops: CDR1 DFQATT, CDR2 SNEGSKA (reference sequence). The CDR3 nucleotides read TGCAGTGGCGGGGGAGGGGGAAGCTCCTACGAGCAGTACTTC. Its protein product is CSGGGGGSSYEQYF.

J is TRBJ1-1 and V is TRBV20-1, with unresolved D. The CDR3 consists of 14 residues. V was clipped by 0 bases and J by 3 bases, with 11 bases between them. CDR1 is DFQATT and CDR2 is SNEGSKA in the germline V gene (reference sequence). The CDR3 DNA sequence: TGCAGTGCTAGAGATAGGGAAGGGTACACTGAAGCTTTCTTT. This codes for CSARDREGYTEAFF.

This chain connects TRBV5-6 to TRBJ2-6; D ambiguous. CDR1 SGHDT and CDR2 YYEEEE come from the germline V gene. The CDR3 contains 16 residues. V was trimmed by 3 bases and J by 2 bases, leaving 12 bases between them. CDR3 sequence reads: CASSSYTLTGANVLTF. Written as DNA, the CDR3 is TGTGCCAGCAGCTCCTACACCTTAACTGGGGCCAACGTCCTGACTTTC. Using reference TRBV5-6 and TRBJ2-6 for the parts outside the CDR3, the full variable domain is DAGVTQSPTHLIKTRGQQVTLRCSPKSGHDTVSWYQQALGQGPQFIFQYYEEEERQRGNFPDRFSGHQFPNYSSELNVNALLLGDSALYLCASSSYTLTGANVLTFGAGSRLTVL.

This chain connects TRBV7-9 to TRBJ1-2; D gene ambiguous. V gave up 1 base and J gave up 1 base, with 13 bases separating them. The germline V gene has CDR1 SEHNR and CDR2 FQNEAQ (reference sequence). The CDR3 contains 16 residues. The CDR3 nucleotides are TGTGCCAGCAGCTTAGGCCTATCGACAAATAACTATGGCTACACCTTC. It encodes CASSLGLSTNNYGYTF.

The chain combines TRBV5-6 with TRBJ2-7; 10 bases are shared with TRBD1. V was pared by 4 bases and J by 8 bases, with 12 bases of the junction left unmatched. The CDR3 totals 15 residues. Germline values: CDR1 SGHDT, CDR2 YYEEEE. CDR3 DNA: TGTGCCAGCAGCCTATACGGGACAGGGGTCCACAAGCAGTACTTC. Translating gives CASSLYGTGVHKQYF. Drawing the rest from reference TRBV5-6 and TRBJ2-7, the complete variable domain is DAGVTQSPTHLIKTRGQQVTLRCSPKSGHDTVSWYQQALGQGPQFIFQYYEEEERQRGNFPDRFSGHQFPNYSSELNVNALLLGDSALYLCASSLYGTGVHKQYFGPGTRLTVT.

In its sample, this clonotype was seen a few times. The chain employs TRBV20-1 and TRBJ2-7; 8 bases line up with TRBD1. After removal of 3 bases from V and 0 bases from J, the junction contained 4 bases not matched to a gene. Germline V CDR1 and CDR2: DFQATT, SNEGSKA (reference sequence). The CDR3 extends over 14 amino acids. The CDR3 is CSARTTGGSYEQYF. CDR3 sequence (DNA): TGCAGTGCTAGGACCACAGGGGGCTCCTACGAGCAGTACTTC.

This clonotype has only a few counts. V and J are TRBV6-5 and TRBJ1-5, with 7 nucleotides matching TRBD1. Germline CDR1 MNHEY, CDR2 SVGAGI. Trimming at V came to 2 bases and at J to 9 bases, leaving 7 bases not matched to a gene. This CDR3 has 14 amino acids. The CDR3 DNA sequence: TGTGCCAGCAGTTACGACCTGACAGGGACGCCCCAGCATTTT. This sequence encodes CASSYDLTGTPQHF.

This clonotype was seen more than once but under ten times. The chain joins TRBV7-8 to TRBJ1-1; D is uncertain. Germline V CDR1 and CDR2: SGHVS, FQNEAQ. V dropped 2 bases and J dropped 4 bases, with 8 bases sitting between them. The CDR3 is made up of 13 amino acids. The DNA of the CDR3 is TGTGCCAGCAGCTTATCGATGACCACTGAAGCTTTCTTT. It is translated as CASSLSMTTEAFF.

This clonotype was detected ten times or more. One end of the junction fails to match germline, which may point to a read error. The V and J genes are TRBV12-3 or TRBV12-4 and TRBJ2-3; possibly TRBD2 for D (6 bases). This CDR3 contains 12 residues. CDR3: CGSAGITDTQYF. The CDR3 DNA is TGCGGGTCGGCGGGGATCACAGATACGCAGTATTTT.

V usage is TRBV4-2 and J usage is TRBJ2-3; 7 bases match TRBD2. Germline assignment: CDR1 LGHNA and CDR2 YNFKEQ. Trimming at V came to 1 base and at J to 3 bases, leaving 10 bases not matched to a gene. CDR3 size: 17 residues. For the CDR3, the DNA is TGTGCCAGCAGCCAAGGGGGCGGGGACTACGGAACAGATACGCAGTATTTT. Translation gives CASSQGGGDYGTDTQYF.

V usage is TRBV4-3 and J usage is TRBJ2-3, with D tentatively TRBD1 (6 bases). Germline V gives CDR1 LGHNA, CDR2 YSLEER. The V gene lost 3 bases and the J gene lost 6 bases, with 10 bases spanning the gap. The CDR3 runs 13 residues. The CDR3 reads CASSHRGRDTQYF. CDR3 DNA sequence: TGCGCCAGCAGCCACAGGGGCCGTGATACGCAGTATTTT.

This clonotype was seen a few times. The chain uses TRBV7-2 and TRBJ2-1; D unclear. Looked up from germline, CDR1 is SGHTA and CDR2 is FQGNSA. V was clipped by 1 base and J by 6 bases, with 16 bases between them. The CDR3 spans 16 residues. The CDR3 sequence is CASSLEVRRPPNEQFF. For the CDR3, the DNA is TGTGCCAGCAGCTTAGAGGTTCGTAGGCCCCCCAATGAGCAGTTCTTC.

This chain joins TRBV12-3 or TRBV12-4 and TRBJ2-5; 9 bases map to TRBD1. V shed 5 bases and J 3 bases; nucleotides not matched to a gene: 4. CDR3 length: 14 amino acids. CDR3 protein: CASSPTGGEETQYF. The CDR3 bases are TGTGCCAGCAGTCCGACAGGGGGGGAAGAGACCCAGTACTTC.

The V call is TRBV20-1, the J call TRBJ2-1; TRBD2 aligns across 7 bases. Germline values: CDR1 DFQATT, CDR2 SNEGSKA (reference sequence). CDR3 size: 16 residues. Trimming took 0 bases from V and 6 from J; bases not matched to a gene: 11. Here the CDR3 DNA reads TGCAGTGCTAGAGATCCTCGCGGGAGAGGGCCCAATGAGCAGTTCTTC. Encoded protein: CSARDPRGRGPNEQFF.

This clonotype was seen only a few times. This sequence joins TRBV12-3 or TRBV12-4 and TRBJ2-5; unclear D gene. The CDR3 has 14 amino acids. V lost 7 bases to trimming and J lost 2 bases, with 14 bases between them. This CDR3 reads CASNMDGRQETQYF. CDR3 nucleotides: TGTGCCAGCAACATGGACGGACGGCAAGAGACCCAGTACTTC.